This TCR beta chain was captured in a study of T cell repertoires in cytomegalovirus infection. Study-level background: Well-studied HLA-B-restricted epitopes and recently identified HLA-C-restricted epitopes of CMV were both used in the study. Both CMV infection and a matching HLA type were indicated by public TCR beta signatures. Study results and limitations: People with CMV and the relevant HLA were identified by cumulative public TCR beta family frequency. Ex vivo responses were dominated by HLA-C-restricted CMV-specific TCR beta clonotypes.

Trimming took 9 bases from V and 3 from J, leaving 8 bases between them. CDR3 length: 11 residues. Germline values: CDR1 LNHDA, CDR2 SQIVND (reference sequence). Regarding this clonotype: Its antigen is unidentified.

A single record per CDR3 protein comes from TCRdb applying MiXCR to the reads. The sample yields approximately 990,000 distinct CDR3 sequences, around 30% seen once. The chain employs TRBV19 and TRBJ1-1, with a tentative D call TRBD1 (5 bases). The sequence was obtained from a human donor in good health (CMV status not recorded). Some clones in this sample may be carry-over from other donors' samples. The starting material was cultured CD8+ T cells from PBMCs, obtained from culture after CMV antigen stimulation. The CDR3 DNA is TGTGCCAGCATCAGGGACACTGAAGCTTTCTTT. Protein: CASIRDTEAFF.